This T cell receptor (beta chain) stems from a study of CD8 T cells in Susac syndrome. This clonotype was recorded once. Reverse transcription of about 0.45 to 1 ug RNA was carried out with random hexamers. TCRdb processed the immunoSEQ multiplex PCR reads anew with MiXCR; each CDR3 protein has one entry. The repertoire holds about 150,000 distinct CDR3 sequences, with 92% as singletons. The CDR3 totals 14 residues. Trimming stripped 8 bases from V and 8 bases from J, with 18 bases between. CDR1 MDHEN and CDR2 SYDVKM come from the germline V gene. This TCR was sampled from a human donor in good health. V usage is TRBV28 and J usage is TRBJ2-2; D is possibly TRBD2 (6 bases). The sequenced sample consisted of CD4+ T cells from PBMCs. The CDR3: CASRVGGSPGELFF. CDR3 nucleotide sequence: TGTGCCAGCCGCGTGGGGGGATCACCGGGGGAGCTGTTTTTT.